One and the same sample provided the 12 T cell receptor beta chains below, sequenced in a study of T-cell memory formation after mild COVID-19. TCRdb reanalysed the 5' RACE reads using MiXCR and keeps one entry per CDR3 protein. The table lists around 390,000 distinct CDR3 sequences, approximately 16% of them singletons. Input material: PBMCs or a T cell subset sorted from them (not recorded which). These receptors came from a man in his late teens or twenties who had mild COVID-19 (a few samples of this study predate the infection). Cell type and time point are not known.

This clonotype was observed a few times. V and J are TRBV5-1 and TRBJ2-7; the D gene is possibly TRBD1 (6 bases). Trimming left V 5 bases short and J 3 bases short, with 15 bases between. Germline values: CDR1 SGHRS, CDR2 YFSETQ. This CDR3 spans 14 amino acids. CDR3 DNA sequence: TGCGCCAGCAGATGGCTAGGGGGTCGCTACGAGCAGTACGTC. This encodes CASRWLGGRYEQYV.

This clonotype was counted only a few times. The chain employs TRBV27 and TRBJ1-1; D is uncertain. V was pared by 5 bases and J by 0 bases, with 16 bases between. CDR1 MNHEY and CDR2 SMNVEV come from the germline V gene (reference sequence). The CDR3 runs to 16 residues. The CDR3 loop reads CASSPYIRAMNTEAFF. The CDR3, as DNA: TGTGCCAGCAGTCCCTATATACGGGCCATGAACACTGAAGCTTTCTTT.

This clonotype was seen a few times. The CDR3 is CSGLTGHTQYF. In DNA form, the CDR3 reads TGCAGCGGATTGACTGGGCATACGCAGTATTTT. The chain links TRBV29-1 to TRBJ2-3; no clear D gene. This CDR3 is 11 amino acids long. V was shortened by 7 bases and J by 7 bases, with 12 bases between the two germline ends. Germline V gene lookup returns CDR1 SQVTM and CDR2 ANQGSEA.

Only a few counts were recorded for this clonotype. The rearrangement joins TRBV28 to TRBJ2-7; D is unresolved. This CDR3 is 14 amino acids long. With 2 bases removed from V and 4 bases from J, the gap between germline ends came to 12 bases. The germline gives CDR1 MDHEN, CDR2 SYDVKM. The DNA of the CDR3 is TGTGCCAGCAGTTTAGCGGACCCCCCGTACGAGCAGTACGTC. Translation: CASSLADPPYEQYV.

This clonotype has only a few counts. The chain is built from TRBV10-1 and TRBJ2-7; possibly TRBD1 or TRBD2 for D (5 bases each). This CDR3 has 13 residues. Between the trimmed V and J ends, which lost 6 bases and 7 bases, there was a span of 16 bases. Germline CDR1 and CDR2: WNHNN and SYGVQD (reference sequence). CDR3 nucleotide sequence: TGCGCCAGCAGCGCTTCGGCTTGGGGGGAGCAGTACTTC. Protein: CASSASAWGEQYF.

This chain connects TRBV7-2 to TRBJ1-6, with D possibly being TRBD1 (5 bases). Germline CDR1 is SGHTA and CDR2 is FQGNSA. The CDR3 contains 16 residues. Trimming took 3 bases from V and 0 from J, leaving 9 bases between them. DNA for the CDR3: TGTGCCAGCAGCTTTCAGGGAAGCTCCTATAATTCACCCCTCCACTTT. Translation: CASSFQGSSYNSPLHF.

CDR3: CASSRLAAGELFF. The CDR3 DNA reads TGTGCCAGCAGCCGATTAGCGGCCGGGGAGCTGTTTTTT. J is TRBJ2-2 and V is TRBV5-5; D possibly corresponds to TRBD2 (6 bases). The germline V gene has CDR1 SGHKS and CDR2 YYEKEE (reference sequence). The CDR3 loop spans 13 amino acids. Trimming left V 4 bases short and J 6 bases short, with 10 bases between. Looking up the rest from reference TRBV5-5 and TRBJ2-2 gives the full variable domain: DAGVTQSPTHLIKTRGQQVTLRCSPISGHKSVSWYQQVLGQGPQFIFQYYEKEERGRGNFPDRFSARQFPNYSSELNVNALLLGDSALYLCASSRLAAGELFFGEGSRLTVL.

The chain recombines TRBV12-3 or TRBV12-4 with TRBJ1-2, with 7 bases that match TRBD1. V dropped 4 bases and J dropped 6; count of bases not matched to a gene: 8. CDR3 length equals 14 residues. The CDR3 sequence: CASSSPGQPHGYTF. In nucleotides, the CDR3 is TGTGCCAGCAGTTCGCCGGGACAGCCCCATGGCTACACCTTC.

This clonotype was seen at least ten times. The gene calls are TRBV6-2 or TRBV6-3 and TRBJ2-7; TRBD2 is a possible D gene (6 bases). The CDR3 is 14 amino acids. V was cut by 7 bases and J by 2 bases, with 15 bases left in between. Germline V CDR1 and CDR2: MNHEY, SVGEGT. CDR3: CASKHRGGAYEQYV. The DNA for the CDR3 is TGTGCCAGCAAACACCGGGGAGGTGCCTACGAGCAGTACGTC.

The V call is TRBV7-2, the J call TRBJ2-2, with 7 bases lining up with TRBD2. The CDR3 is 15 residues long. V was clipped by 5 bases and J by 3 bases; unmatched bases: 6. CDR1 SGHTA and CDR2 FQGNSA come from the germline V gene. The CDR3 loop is CASSLTGLYTGELFF. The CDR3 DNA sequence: TGTGCCAGCAGCCTCACGGGACTATACACCGGGGAGCTGTTTTTT. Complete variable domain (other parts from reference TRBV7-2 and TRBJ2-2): GAGVSQSPSNKVTEKGKDVELRCDPISGHTALYWYRQSLGQGLEFLIYFQGNSAPDKSGLPSDRFSAERTGGSVSTLTIQRTQQEDSAVYLCASSLTGLYTGELFFGEGSRLTVL.

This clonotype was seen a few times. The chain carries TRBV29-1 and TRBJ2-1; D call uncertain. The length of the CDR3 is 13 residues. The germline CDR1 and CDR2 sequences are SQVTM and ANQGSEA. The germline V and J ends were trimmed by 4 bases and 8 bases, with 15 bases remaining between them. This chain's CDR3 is CSVVRVRHHEQFF. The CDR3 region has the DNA TGCAGCGTTGTTAGGGTCAGGCACCATGAGCAGTTCTTC.

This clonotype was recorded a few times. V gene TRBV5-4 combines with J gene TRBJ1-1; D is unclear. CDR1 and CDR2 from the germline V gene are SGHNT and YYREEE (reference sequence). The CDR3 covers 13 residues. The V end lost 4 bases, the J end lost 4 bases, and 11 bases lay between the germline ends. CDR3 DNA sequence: TGTGCCAGCAGCCACCAAGCGGGCACTGAAGCTTTCTTT. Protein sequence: CASSHQAGTEAFF.